The 20 T cell receptor beta chains listed next were all sequenced from one sample in a study of response to subunit inactivated influenza vaccine. TCRdb re-called the RT-PCR reads with MiXCR, one entry per CDR3 protein. The repertoire holds about 570,000 distinct CDR3 sequences, about 12% seen once, with roughly 10% in the top ten. Sequencing used PBMCs from blood, obtained on the day of vaccination. The receptors stem from a man aged 45-65 years who received an inactivated influenza vaccine.

CDR3 sequence reads: CASSIQGGGSETQYF. CDR3 bases: TGTGCCAGCAGTATTCAGGGGGGGGGTAGTGAGACCCAGTACTTC. This chain links TRBV28 with TRBJ2-5; D assignment may be TRBD1 or TRBD2 (7 bases each). In germline, CDR1 is MDHEN, CDR2 SYDVKM. The CDR3 is 15 residues long. The V and J ends lost 5 bases and 5 bases respectively, with 18 bases between them.

This chain connects TRBV12-3 or TRBV12-4 to TRBJ1-5, with TRBD1 matching 8 bases. The CDR3 extends over 15 amino acids. Losses at the gene ends were 6 bases for V and 2 bases for J; bases not matched to a gene: 6. The CDR3 sequence: CASSQGAGGNQPQHF. The CDR3, as DNA: TGTGCCAGCAGCCAGGGGGCGGGTGGCAATCAGCCCCAGCATTTT.

This clonotype came up a few times. The chain is built from TRBV20-1 and TRBJ2-3; D is possibly TRBD2 (6 bases). Germline lookup yields CDR1 DFQATT and CDR2 SNEGSKA (reference sequence). V lost 4 bases and J lost 4, with 21 bases in between. The CDR3 runs to 16 residues. CDR3 in amino acids: CSANDGSLWGADTQYF. CDR3 bases: TGCAGTGCTAACGACGGGTCTCTCTGGGGGGCAGATACGCAGTATTTT.

This clonotype was seen only a few times. The V gene is TRBV12-3 or TRBV12-4, the J gene TRBJ2-1; TRBD2 is a possible D gene (6 bases). Trimming stripped 3 bases from V and 5 bases from J, with 14 bases between. The CDR3 length is 15 residues. The CDR3 spells CASSFGGGVDNEQFF. CDR3 DNA: TGTGCCAGCAGTTTTGGGGGAGGAGTTGACAATGAGCAGTTCTTC.

The chain employs TRBV20-1 and TRBJ2-3; 12 nucleotides align to TRBD2. Germline V lookup: CDR1 DFQATT, CDR2 SNEGSKA (reference sequence). Losses at the gene ends were 5 bases for V and 0 bases for J; bases not matched to a gene: 12. This CDR3 has 18 amino acids. DNA for the CDR3: TGCAGTGCTCCCGGACTAGCGGGGACGCTATCCAGCACAGATACGCAGTATTTT. As protein: CSAPGLAGTLSSTDTQYF.

V usage is TRBV24-1 and J usage is TRBJ1-1; no clear D. CDR1 and CDR2 from the germline V gene are KGHDR and SFDVKD. Trimming pared 5 bases from V and 4 bases from J, leaving 10 bases between. The CDR3 covers 13 residues. CDR3 DNA: TGTGCCACCAGTGCAGGAGGAGGCACTGAAGCTTTCTTT. Its translation: CATSAGGGTEAFF.

The chain has TRBV18 and TRBJ2-7; no firm D call. Deletions cut 3 bases from V and 8 bases from J, with 17 bases between. The CDR3 runs 14 residues. Germline V gene data show CDR1 as KGHSH and CDR2 as LQKENI. CDR3 nucleotide sequence: TGTGCCAGCTCACCCCCAGGTACGGGCCGGAAGCAGTACTTC. This codes for CASSPPGTGRKQYF.

This rearrangement joins TRBV28 to TRBJ1-5; possible D gene TRBD1, 5 bases. V was cut by 2 bases and J by 2 bases, with 10 bases left in between. Germline V gives CDR1 MDHEN, CDR2 SYDVKM. This CDR3 has 15 residues. The CDR3 region is CASSLRGGRNQPQHF. DNA of the CDR3: TGTGCCAGCAGTTTAAGGGGTGGGCGCAATCAGCCCCAGCATTTT.

This chain uses TRBV13 with TRBJ1-5; TRBD1 might be the D (5 bases). V dropped 5 bases and J dropped 9 bases, with 14 bases sitting between them. Germline V gene sequence: CDR1 PRHDT, CDR2 FYEKMQ (reference sequence). This CDR3 spans 13 amino acids. CDR3: CASSTGELGPQHF. In DNA, the CDR3 is TGTGCCAGCAGCACAGGTGAATTGGGGCCCCAGCATTTT.

V is TRBV4-1 and J is TRBJ2-2; no firm D call. Trimming cost V 5 bases and J 1 base, with 14 bases left between them. Germline CDR1 reads MGHRA; CDR2 reads YSYEKL. The CDR3 runs to 16 residues. This CDR3 reads CASSARPYRNTGELFF. The CDR3, as DNA: TGCGCCAGCAGCGCAAGGCCCTACCGGAACACCGGGGAGCTGTTTTTT.

This clonotype was detected many times. This chain connects TRBV6-2 or TRBV6-3 to TRBJ2-7, with 7 nucleotides matching TRBD1. The junction had 4 bases not matched to a gene; V was cut back by 6 bases and J by 2 bases. The germline V gene encodes CDR1 MNHEY and CDR2 SVGEGT. The length of the CDR3 is 13 residues. The CDR3 bases are TGTGCCAGCAGCGGGACAGTGACCTACGAGCAGTACTTC. The encoded protein is CASSGTVTYEQYF.

Many counts were recorded for this clonotype. The gene calls are TRBV11-1 and TRBJ2-1; 9 positions match TRBD1. CDR1 is SGHAT and CDR2 is FQDESV in the germline V gene (reference sequence). This CDR3 comprises 19 residues. With 2 bases clipped from V and 5 bases from J, the junction kept 16 bases outside the gene matches. The CDR3 sequence: CASSLNYVRWGQGNNEQFF. The DNA of the CDR3 is TGTGCCAGCAGCTTAAATTACGTACGGTGGGGACAGGGAAACAATGAGCAGTTCTTC. Looking up the rest from reference TRBV11-1 and TRBJ2-1 gives the full variable domain: EAEVAQSPRYKITEKSQAVAFWCDPISGHATLYWYRQILGQGPELLVQFQDESVVDDSQLPKDRFSAERLKGVDSTLKIQPAELGDSAMYLCASSLNYVRWGQGNNEQFFGPGTRLTVL.

The CDR3 region is CASSPGGLGNTIYF. DNA for the CDR3: TGTGCCAGCAGCCCCGGGGGGCTTGGAAACACCATATATTTT. This rearrangement joins TRBV7-2 to TRBJ1-3, with TRBD1 as a possible D gene (6 bases). V was cut by 5 bases and J by 3 bases, with 11 bases left in between. CDR1 and CDR2 from the germline V gene are SGHTA and FQGNSA. The CDR3 has 14 residues.

The rearrangement joins TRBV7-9 to TRBJ1-1, with D possibly TRBD1 on 5 matching bases. Looked up from germline, CDR1 is SEHNR and CDR2 is FQNEAQ (reference sequence). This CDR3 has 16 amino acids. V was cut by 11 bases and J by 4 bases, with 26 bases left in between. The CDR3 nucleotides are TGTGCCTCCCTGCGGTATGTGCCATCCGGGGCCACTGAAGCTTTCTTT. Translated: CASLRYVPSGATEAFF.

The J gene is TRBJ1-5, the V gene TRBV12-3 or TRBV12-4; no definite D call. This CDR3 is built from 13 residues. The germline V and J ends were trimmed by 4 bases and 6 bases, with 10 bases remaining between them. The CDR3: CASSSQIGQPQHF. CDR3 in DNA: TGTGCCAGCAGTTCTCAGATCGGTCAGCCCCAGCATTTT.

This clonotype was detected only a few times. The genes are TRBV2 and TRBJ2-1; D perhaps matches TRBD1 (7 bases). The CDR3 is made up of 13 amino acids. Trimming took off 4 bases at V and 7 bases at J, with 11 bases between the two ends. Germline V gene sequence: CDR1 SNHLY, CDR2 FYNNEI. The CDR3 region has the DNA TGTGCCAGCAGTGGCAGGGGGGATAATGAGCAGTTCTTC. It yields the protein CASSGRGDNEQFF.

The chain carries TRBV20-1 and TRBJ2-5, with 13 bases fitting TRBD2. There are 16 residues in the CDR3. Germline loops: CDR1 DFQATT, CDR2 SNEGSKA (reference sequence). Unmatched junction bases numbered 4, after V lost 0 bases and J lost 3 bases. The CDR3 coding sequence is TGCAGTGCTAGAGATTTGACTAGCGGGAGGAAAGAGACCCAGTACTTC. This encodes CSARDLTSGRKETQYF.

This clonotype appeared a few times. The V and J genes are TRBV28 and TRBJ2-2; TRBD1 might be the D (5 bases). The germline V gene encodes CDR1 MDHEN and CDR2 SYDVKM. V was trimmed by 2 bases and J by 3 bases, leaving 10 bases between them. The CDR3 is 15 residues long. The CDR3 DNA is TGTGCCAGCAGTTTACAGACAGTGGACACCGGGGAGCTGTTTTTT. Its protein product is CASSLQTVDTGELFF.

The chain has TRBV6-2 or TRBV6-3 and TRBJ2-1; 7 nucleotides match TRBD2. This CDR3 has 17 amino acids. J was trimmed by 4 bases and V by 2 bases; bases with no gene match: 11. Per germline, CDR1 MNHEY and CDR2 SVGEGT. This CDR3 is CASSYSFREALYNEQFF. The CDR3 coding sequence is TGTGCCAGCAGTTACAGTTTTCGGGAGGCCCTTTACAATGAGCAGTTCTTC.

The chain combines TRBV3-1 with TRBJ1-3; D gene unclear. The CDR3 contains 18 residues. Between the trimmed V and J ends, which lost 11 bases and 0 bases, there was a span of 26 bases. Per germline, CDR1 LGHDT and CDR2 YNNKEL (reference sequence). CDR3 sequence: CASSQALGRMSSGNTIYF. CDR3 DNA sequence: TGTGCCTCCTCCCAAGCGTTGGGCAGGATGAGCTCTGGAAACACCATATATTTT.